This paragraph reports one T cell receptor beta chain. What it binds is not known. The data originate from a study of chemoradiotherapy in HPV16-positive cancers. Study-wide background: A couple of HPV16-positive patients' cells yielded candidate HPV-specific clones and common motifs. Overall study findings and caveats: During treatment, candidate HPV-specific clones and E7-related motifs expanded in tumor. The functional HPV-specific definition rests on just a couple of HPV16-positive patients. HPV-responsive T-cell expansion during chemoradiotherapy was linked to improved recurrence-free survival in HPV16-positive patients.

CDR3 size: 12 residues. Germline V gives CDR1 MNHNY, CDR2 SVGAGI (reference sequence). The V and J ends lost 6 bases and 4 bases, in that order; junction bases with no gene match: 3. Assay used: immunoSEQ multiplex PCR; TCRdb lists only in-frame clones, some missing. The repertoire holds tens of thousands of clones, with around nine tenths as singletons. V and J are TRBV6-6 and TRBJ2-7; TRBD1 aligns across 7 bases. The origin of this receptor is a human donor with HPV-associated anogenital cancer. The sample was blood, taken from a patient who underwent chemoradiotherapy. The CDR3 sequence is CASSLGQYEQYF. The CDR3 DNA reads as TGTGCCAGCAGCTTGGGACAGTACGAGCAGTACTTC.